This passage covers 26 T cell receptor beta chains from one sample sequenced in a study of T cell repertoires in cytomegalovirus infection (dated by TCRdb to between 2018 and 2021). TCRdb names Illumina HiSeq 1500 as the instrument used. TCRdb ran its own pipeline on the public reads, namely fastp trimming at Q25 and MiXCR clone calling, and kept in-frame beta chains. Each CDR3 protein gets just one entry, which takes the most common genes and DNA from the rows behind it. This sample is represented by a few hundred thousand distinct CDR3 sequences; around a sixth of them were singletons. The top ten clones comprise 9.5% to 15% of the sample. Material: PBMCs. These receptors came from a human donor in good health (CMV status not recorded). Some clones in this sample may be carry-over from other donors' samples.

The chain joins TRBV6-2 or TRBV6-3 to TRBJ2-7, with 7 bases aligning to TRBD1. The V and J ends lost 5 bases and 4 bases, in that order; junction bases with no gene match: 8. The CDR3 contains 14 residues. The V gene's germline CDR1 is MNHEY and CDR2 SVGEGT. CDR3 DNA sequence: TGTGCCAGCAGTCGACAGGGTCGTTCGTACGAGCAGTACTTC. As protein: CASSRQGRSYEQYF.

This clonotype was seen at least ten times. The genes are TRBV12-3 or TRBV12-4 and TRBJ1-4; TRBD1 might be the D (6 bases). The CDR3 runs 15 residues. The germline V and J ends were trimmed by 2 bases and 8 bases, with 15 bases remaining between them. CDR3 DNA sequence: TGTGCCAGCAGTTTATCGGGGGCCCTCAGGGAAAAACTGTTTTTT. Protein: CASSLSGALREKLFF.

V is TRBV19 and J is TRBJ2-1, with 7 bases identical to TRBD2. Germline V gene data show CDR1 as LNHDA and CDR2 as SQIVND (reference sequence). V trimming: 7 bases; J trimming: 10 bases; junction bases outside the gene matches: 13. CDR3 size: 14 residues. This CDR3 is CASTPRGVSREQFF. In DNA, the CDR3 is TGTGCCAGTACCCCCCGGGGGGTAAGCAGGGAGCAGTTCTTC.

This clonotype occurred many times. V usage is TRBV25-1 and J usage is TRBJ2-2; TRBD1 aligns across 9 bases. The germline V gene has CDR1 MGHDK and CDR2 SYGVNS. Germline trimming cut 1 base from V and 1 base from J; bases unmatched to any gene: 7. The CDR3 runs 18 residues. The DNA of the CDR3 is TGTGCCAGCAGTGAATTACCGGGACAGGGTAGGAACACCGGGGAGCTGTTTTTT. This translates into CASSELPGQGRNTGELFF.

This clonotype appeared a few times. This chain joins TRBV20-1 and TRBJ2-5, with 11 bases that match TRBD2. Germline trimming cut 0 bases from V and 6 bases from J; bases unmatched to any gene: 12. CDR3 length: 17 residues. CDR1 and CDR2 from the germline V gene are DFQATT and SNEGSKA (reference sequence). CDR3 region: CSAREGVTSGGRKTQYF. The CDR3, as DNA: TGCAGTGCTAGAGAAGGGGTCACTAGCGGGGGAAGGAAGACCCAGTACTTC.

This clonotype came up a few times. The chain carries TRBV5-6 and TRBJ1-6; TRBD1 matches at 9 bases. With 4 bases clipped from V and 7 bases from J, the junction kept 6 bases outside the gene matches. Per germline, CDR1 SGHDT and CDR2 YYEEEE. This CDR3 is built from 15 residues. CDR3 protein: CASSLWTGVNSPLHF. The CDR3 nucleotides are TGTGCCAGCAGCCTCTGGACAGGGGTAAATTCACCCCTCCACTTT.

The J gene is TRBJ2-3, the V gene TRBV9, with 13 bases aligning to TRBD2. Trimming removed 3 bases from V and 5 bases from J; junction bases left unmatched: 24. CDR3 length: 22 residues. Germline CDR1 SGDLS, CDR2 YYNGEE. The chain's CDR3 is CASSGEGWRLAGGPVTGDTQYF. The DNA for the CDR3 is TGTGCCAGCAGCGGAGAGGGTTGGCGACTAGCGGGGGGCCCCGTGACAGGAGATACGCAGTATTTT.

This clonotype was seen ten or more times. The rearrangement joins TRBV6-5 to TRBJ2-1; 9 bases match TRBD2. The V and J ends lost 0 bases and 9 bases, in that order; junction bases with no gene match: 9. Per the germline V gene, CDR1 is MNHEY and CDR2 is SVGAGI. This CDR3 comprises 16 residues. In nucleotides, the CDR3 is TGTGCCAGCAGTTACTCATTCGGACTAGCGAATAGTGAGCAGTTCTTC. This translates into CASSYSFGLANSEQFF.

The chain recombines TRBV5-1 with TRBJ1-1, with D tentatively TRBD1 (6 bases). CDR1 is SGHRS, CDR2 YFSETQ, per germline. The germline V and J ends were trimmed by 4 bases and 0 bases, with 16 bases remaining between them. This CDR3 is 16 amino acids long. This CDR3 is CASSVRGFYMNTEAFF. In nucleotides, the CDR3 is TGCGCCAGCAGCGTCAGGGGATTTTATATGAACACTGAAGCTTTCTTT.

The V and J genes are TRBV10-3 and TRBJ2-3; 7 bases agree with TRBD1. The trim removed 6 bases at V and 6 bases at J, leaving 3 bases unmatched. CDR1 is ENHRY and CDR2 is SYGVKD in the germline V gene. The CDR3 has 12 amino acids. CDR3 DNA: TGTGCCATCAGAGACAGGGATGATACGCAGTATTTT. Protein: CAIRDRDDTQYF.

The rearrangement joins TRBV7-3 to TRBJ1-2, with D hard to call. The CDR3 covers 14 residues. CDR1 is SGHTA and CDR2 is FQGTGA in the germline V gene. The germline V and J ends were trimmed by 5 bases and 3 bases, with 13 bases remaining between them. CDR3 in amino acids: CASSLVEGDYGYTF. In nucleotides, the CDR3 is TGTGCCAGCAGCCTTGTCGAGGGCGACTATGGCTACACCTTC.

This clonotype was observed at least ten times. The chain links TRBV7-2 to TRBJ2-1; 9 bases match TRBD2. Germline loops: CDR1 SGHTA, CDR2 FQGNSA. The CDR3 length is 17 residues. The trim removed 1 base at V and 4 bases at J, leaving 8 bases unmatched. The CDR3 reads CASSLEPGGGAYNEQFF. DNA of the CDR3: TGTGCCAGCAGCTTAGAACCGGGCGGGGGGGCGTACAATGAGCAGTTCTTC.

This clonotype was counted at least ten times. The chain joins TRBV4-1 to TRBJ2-1; TRBD2 agrees at 8 bases. The V gene end was trimmed by 0 bases and the J gene end by 6 bases; junction bases not matched to a gene: 19. CDR1 is MGHRA, CDR2 YSYEKL, per germline. The CDR3 totals 20 residues. The CDR3 DNA is TGCGCCAGCAGCCAAGACCCTGAGGGAGTTAGCGGGGCGACGGGCAATGAGCAGTTCTTC. The encoded protein is CASSQDPEGVSGATGNEQFF.

This clonotype was detected many times. This rearrangement joins TRBV5-4 to TRBJ2-3; D perhaps matches TRBD2 (5 bases). CDR1 is SGHNT, CDR2 YYREEE, per germline (reference sequence). This CDR3 has 14 residues. The V end lost 0 bases, the J end lost 6 bases, and 11 bases lay between the germline ends. CDR3: CASSLERGGDTQYF. CDR3 nucleotides: TGTGCCAGCAGCTTGGAACGGGGTGGCGATACGCAGTATTTT.

This clonotype showed up just a few times. V usage is TRBV20-1 and J usage is TRBJ1-2, with D uncertain. Germline CDR1 DFQATT, CDR2 SNEGSKA (reference sequence). This CDR3 has 10 residues. V lost 6 bases and J 6 bases, leaving 8 bases between the germline ends. This chain's CDR3 is CSAPMNGYTF. CDR3 DNA sequence: TGCAGTGCCCCTATGAATGGCTACACCTTC.

This clonotype has just a few counts. For the CDR3, the DNA is TGCAGTGCTCCGGACTCTTCCTACGAGCAGTACTTC. It yields the protein CSAPDSSYEQYF. This chain links TRBV20-1 with TRBJ2-7, with a tentative D call TRBD2 (5 bases). Per the germline V gene, CDR1 is DFQATT and CDR2 is SNEGSKA (reference sequence). Trimming removed 5 bases at V and 1 base at J, with 9 bases between. The CDR3 runs 12 residues.

This clonotype was detected many times. This sequence joins TRBV5-5 and TRBJ1-5; TRBD1 might be the D (5 bases). CDR1 is SGHKS, CDR2 YYEKEE, per germline (reference sequence). The CDR3 runs to 16 residues. Trimming removed 4 bases from V and 1 base from J, with 15 bases in between. The CDR3 DNA is TGTGCCAGCAGCCCGGATTGGGGGGTGAGCAATCAGCCCCAGCATTTT. It codes for CASSPDWGVSNQPQHF.

The chain employs TRBV4-2 and TRBJ1-1; D is unclear. Trimming removed 1 base at V and 10 bases at J, with 16 bases between. Germline values: CDR1 LGHNA, CDR2 YNFKEQ. The CDR3 covers 14 residues. This chain's CDR3 is CASSQGLVGRAAFF. CDR3 sequence (DNA): TGTGCCAGCAGCCAAGGACTCGTGGGTCGGGCAGCTTTCTTT.

The rearrangement links TRBV6-5 to TRBJ1-2; 8 nucleotides line up with TRBD1. CDR3 length: 15 amino acids. Germline V gives CDR1 MNHEY, CDR2 SVGAGI. J lost 5 bases, V lost 5 bases, and 10 bases had no gene match. The CDR3 sequence: CASSRSLDRAYGYTF. CDR3 DNA sequence: TGTGCCAGCAGTCGGAGCCTGGACAGGGCGTATGGCTACACCTTC.

This clonotype was found a few times. The V and J genes are TRBV3-1 and TRBJ2-7; maybe TRBD1 (6 bases). Trimming cost V 3 bases and J 6 bases, with 12 bases left between them. The germline V gene encodes CDR1 LGHDT and CDR2 YNNKEL (reference sequence). This CDR3 has 13 amino acids. Here the CDR3 DNA reads TGTGCCAGCAGCCAGCGACTCAGGGGCGAGCAGTACTTC. Protein product: CASSQRLRGEQYF.

This chain connects TRBV20-1 to TRBJ2-5, with 11 bases fitting TRBD2. V shed 5 bases, J shed 5 bases, and the junction held 7 bases outside the gene matches. CDR3 size: 14 residues. The germline V gene has CDR1 DFQATT and CDR2 SNEGSKA (reference sequence). The CDR3 DNA sequence: TGCAGTGCTGTAGCGGGGGGGCCAGGGGAGACCCAGTACTTC. Its translation is CSAVAGGPGETQYF.

This clonotype has a count of ten or more. This chain links TRBV7-8 with TRBJ1-3, with TRBD1 matching 9 bases. The trim removed 3 bases at V and 6 bases at J, leaving 21 bases unmatched. Germline CDR1 SGHVS, CDR2 FQNEAQ. The CDR3 has 20 residues. Here the CDR3 reads CASSLKINLQGAELENTIYF. The CDR3 DNA reads TGTGCCAGCAGCTTGAAGATTAACTTACAGGGGGCAGAATTGGAAAACACCATATATTTT.

Of note for this clonotype: This may be a read error, as it is one base from a much larger clone. The rearrangement links TRBV4-2 to TRBJ1-5; D is ambiguous. This CDR3 has 12 amino acids. Germline V gene sequence: CDR1 LGHNA, CDR2 YNFKEQ. The CDR3 loop is CASSQEDQPLHF. In DNA form, the CDR3 reads TGTGCCAGCAGCCAAGAAGATCAGCCCCTGCATTTT.

The J gene is TRBJ1-3, the V gene TRBV10-3; unclear D gene. The CDR3 is 19 residues long. V lost 0 bases and J lost 1, with 19 bases in between. The germline gives CDR1 ENHRY, CDR2 SYGVKD. For the CDR3, the DNA is TGTGCCATCAGTGAGTCTGGTCGGGGTAGGCCAGCATCTGGAAACACCATATATTTT. Protein product: CAISESGRGRPASGNTIYF.

This clonotype was seen repeatedly, ten times or more. The chain is built from TRBV12-3 or TRBV12-4 and TRBJ1-1; tentatively, D is TRBD1 (5 bases). The V end lost 3 bases, the J end lost 4 bases, and 18 bases lay between the germline ends. The CDR3 spans 16 residues. CDR3 residues: CASSFLASGAGTEAFF. The CDR3 bases are TGTGCCAGCAGTTTCCTCGCTTCTGGGGCGGGCACTGAAGCTTTCTTT.

This clonotype was seen repeatedly, ten times or more. This rearrangement joins TRBV7-2 to TRBJ1-1; no clear D. Germline V lookup: CDR1 SGHTA, CDR2 FQGNSA. This CDR3 is built from 14 residues. Trimming stripped 2 bases from V and 1 base from J, with 8 bases between. The CDR3 sequence is CASSLNRRNTEAFF. As DNA, the CDR3 is TGTGCCAGCAGCTTAAATAGGAGGAACACTGAAGCTTTCTTT.